This T cell receptor (beta chain) was sequenced during a study of breast tumors, draining lymph nodes, adjacent tissues. This clonotype was detected many times. The lymph nodes were axillary draining lymph nodes from breast cancer patients. The V and J ends lost 6 bases and 7 bases respectively, with 12 bases between them. CDR1 is ENHRY and CDR2 is SYGVKD in the germline V gene. This CDR3 spans 12 amino acids. TCRdb reprocessed the multiplex PCR reads via MiXCR and lists one record per CDR3 protein. The data show about 200,000 distinct CDR3 sequences, with roughly 29% seen just once and roughly 4% held by the top ten.

This receptor was taken from a female donor with breast cancer. Some clones in this sample may be carry-over from other donors' samples. Sample: axillary lymph node tissue. The chain links TRBV10-3 to TRBJ1-2, with D uncertain. CDR3 amino acids: CAIRVGEAGYTF. CDR3 DNA: TGTGCCATCAGAGTGGGTGAGGCTGGCTACACCTTC.